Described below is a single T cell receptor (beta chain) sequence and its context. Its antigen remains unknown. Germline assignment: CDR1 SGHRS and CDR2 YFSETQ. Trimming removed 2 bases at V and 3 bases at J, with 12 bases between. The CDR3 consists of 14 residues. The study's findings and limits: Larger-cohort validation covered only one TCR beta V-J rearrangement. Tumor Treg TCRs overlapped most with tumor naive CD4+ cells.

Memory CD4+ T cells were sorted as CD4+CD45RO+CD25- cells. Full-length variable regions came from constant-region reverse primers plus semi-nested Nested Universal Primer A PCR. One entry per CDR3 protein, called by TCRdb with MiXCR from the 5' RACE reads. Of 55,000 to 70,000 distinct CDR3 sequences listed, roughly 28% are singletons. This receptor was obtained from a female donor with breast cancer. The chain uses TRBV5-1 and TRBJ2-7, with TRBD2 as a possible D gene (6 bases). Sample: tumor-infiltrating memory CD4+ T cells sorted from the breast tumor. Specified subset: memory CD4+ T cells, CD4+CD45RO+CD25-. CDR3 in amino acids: CASSLQSGVYEQYF. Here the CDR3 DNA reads TGCGCCAGCAGCTTACAATCGGGAGTCTACGAGCAGTACTTC.